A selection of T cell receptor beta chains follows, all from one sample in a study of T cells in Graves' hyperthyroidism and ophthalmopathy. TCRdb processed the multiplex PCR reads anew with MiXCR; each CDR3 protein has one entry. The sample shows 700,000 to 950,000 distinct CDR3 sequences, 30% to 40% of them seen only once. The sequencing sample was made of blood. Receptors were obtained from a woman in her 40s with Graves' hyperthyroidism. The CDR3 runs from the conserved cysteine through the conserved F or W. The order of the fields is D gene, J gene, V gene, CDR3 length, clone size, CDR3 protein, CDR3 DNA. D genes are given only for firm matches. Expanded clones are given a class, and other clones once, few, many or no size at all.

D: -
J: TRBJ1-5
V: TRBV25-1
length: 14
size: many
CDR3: CASSESGSLQPQHF
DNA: TGTGCCAGCAGTGAATCCGGGTCCCTTCAGCCCCAGCATTTT

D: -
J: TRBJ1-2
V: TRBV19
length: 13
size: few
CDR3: CASSILQGVGYTF
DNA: TGTGCCAGTAGTATACTTCAGGGAGTTGGCTACACCTTC

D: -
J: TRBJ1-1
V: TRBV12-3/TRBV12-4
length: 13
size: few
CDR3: CASSFFGRGEAFF
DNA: TGTGCCAGCAGTTTTTTTGGCAGGGGAGAAGCTTTCTTT

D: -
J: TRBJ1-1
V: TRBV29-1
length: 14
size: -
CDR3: CSVGTSGMNTEAFF
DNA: TGCAGCGTAGGGACTAGCGGGATGAACACTGAAGCTTTCTTT

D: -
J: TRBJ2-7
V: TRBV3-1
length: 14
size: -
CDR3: CASSPNVQVREQYF
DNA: TGTGCCAGCAGCCCCAACGTCCAAGTACGAGAGCAGTACTTC

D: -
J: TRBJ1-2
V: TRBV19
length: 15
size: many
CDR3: CASSILDSPIYGYTF
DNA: TGTGCCAGTAGTATCTTGGACAGCCCAATCTATGGCTACACCTTC

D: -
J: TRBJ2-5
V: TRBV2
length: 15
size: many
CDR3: CASSGSGGQLETQYF
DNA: TGTGCCAGCAGCGGGAGTGGAGGGCAGCTAGAGACCCAGTACTTC

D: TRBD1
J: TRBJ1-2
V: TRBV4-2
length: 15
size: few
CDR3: CASSQVGQINYGYTF
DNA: TGTGCCAGCAGCCAGGTGGGACAGATTAACTATGGCTACACCTTC

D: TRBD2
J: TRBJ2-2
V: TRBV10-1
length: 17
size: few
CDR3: CASSDALAGGLNGELFF
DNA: TGCGCCAGCAGTGACGCCCTAGCGGGGGGGCTTAACGGGGAGCTGTTTTTT

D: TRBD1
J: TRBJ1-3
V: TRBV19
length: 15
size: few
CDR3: CASSTNRGSGNTIYF
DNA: TGTGCCAGTAGTACAAACAGGGGATCTGGAAACACCATATATTTT

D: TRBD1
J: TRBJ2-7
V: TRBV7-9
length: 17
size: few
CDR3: CASSPRLTGSPSYEQYF
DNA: TGTGCCAGCAGCCCAAGGCTGACAGGGAGTCCCTCCTACGAGCAGTACTTC

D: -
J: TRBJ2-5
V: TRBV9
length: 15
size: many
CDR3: CASSIYGRASETQYF
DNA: TGTGCCAGCAGCATTTACGGGAGAGCCTCGGAGACCCAGTACTTC

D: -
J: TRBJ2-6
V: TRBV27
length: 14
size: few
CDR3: CASKGYPGANVLTF
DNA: TGTGCCAGCAAGGGATACCCTGGGGCCAACGTCCTGACTTTC

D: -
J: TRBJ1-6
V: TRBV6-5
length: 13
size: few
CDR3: CASSYYQYSPLHF
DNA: TGTGCCAGCAGTTACTATCAATATTCACCCCTCCACTTT

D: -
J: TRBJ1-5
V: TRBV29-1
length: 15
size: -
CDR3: CSVGGHGNSNQPQHF
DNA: TGCAGCGTTGGCGGTCATGGGAATAGCAATCAGCCCCAGCATTTT

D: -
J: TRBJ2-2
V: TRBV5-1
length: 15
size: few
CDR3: CASSLEGQRSGELFF
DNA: TGCGCCAGCAGCTTGGAGGGACAACGGTCCGGGGAGCTGTTTTTT

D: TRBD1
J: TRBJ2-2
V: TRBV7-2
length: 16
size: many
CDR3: CASSVQGQPNTGELFF
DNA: TGTGCCAGCAGCGTGCAGGGACAGCCGAACACCGGGGAGCTGTTTTTT

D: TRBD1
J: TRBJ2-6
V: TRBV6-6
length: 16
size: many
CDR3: CASSATGGSGANVLTF
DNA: TGTGCCAGCAGTGCGACAGGGGGCTCTGGGGCCAACGTCCTGACTTTC

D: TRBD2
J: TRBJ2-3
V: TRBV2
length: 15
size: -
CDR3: CANLLGREGTDTQYF
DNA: TGTGCCAACCTGCTGGGGCGGGAGGGCACAGATACGCAGTATTTT

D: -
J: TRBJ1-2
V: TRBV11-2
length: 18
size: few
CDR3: CASSSGIAPTTGSYGYTF
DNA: TGTGCCAGCAGCTCCGGGATAGCTCCCACTACAGGGTCGTATGGCTACACCTTC

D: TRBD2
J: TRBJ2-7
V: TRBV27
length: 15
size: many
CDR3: CASSTQSGSIYEQYF
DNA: TGTGCCAGCAGTACCCAAAGCGGGAGTATCTACGAGCAGTACTTC

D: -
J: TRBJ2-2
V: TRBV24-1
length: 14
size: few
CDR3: CATSDLLTTGELFF
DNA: TGTGCCACCAGTGATTTACTTACCACCGGGGAGCTGTTTTTT